This entry lists 27 T cell receptor beta chains sequenced from one sample in a study of cytomegalovirus exposure and HLA in healthy donors. The table came from immunoSEQ multiplex PCR; TCRdb's copy has only in-frame clones and leaves some out. The profile covers some 140,000 clones, with 70% to 90% appearing a single time and about 2.8% taken by the ten largest. Sequencing was performed on PBMCs. These receptors originate from a man younger than 35 in good health and CMV-seronegative.

V usage is TRBV7-2 and J usage is TRBJ2-7, with D tentatively TRBD2 (6 bases). Trimming shortened V by 5 bases and J by 9 bases, and 26 bases separated the two germline ends. The CDR3 loop spans 16 amino acids. In germline, CDR1 is SGHTA, CDR2 FQGNSA. Here the CDR3 reads CASSLLILAGFMTQYF. In nucleotides, the CDR3 is TGTGCCAGCAGCCTCCTAATACTAGCCGGGTTTATGACGCAGTACTTC.

This rearrangement joins TRBV19 to TRBJ1-5, with D unclear. The CDR3 consists of 15 residues. V lost 5 bases and J 6 bases, leaving 17 bases between the germline ends. Germline CDR1 and CDR2: LNHDA and SQIVND (reference sequence). The CDR3 sequence is CASSGRRELPQPQHF. The CDR3 coding sequence is TGTGCCAGTAGTGGGAGGAGGGAGCTCCCTCAGCCCCAGCATTTT.

The chain joins TRBV15 to TRBJ2-5; tentative D call: TRBD2 (6 bases). This CDR3 is built from 16 residues. V was clipped by 3 bases and J by 2 bases, with 16 bases between them. The V gene's germline CDR1 is LNHNV and CDR2 YYDKDF (reference sequence). The CDR3 coding sequence is TGTGCCACCAGCAGGAATACGGCCCTAGCGCAAGAGACCCAGTACTTC. This codes for CATSRNTALAQETQYF.

The V gene is TRBV6-1, the J gene TRBJ1-5; D gene unclear. CDR3 size: 12 residues. Germline CDR1 reads MNHNS; CDR2 reads SASEGT. Deletions cut 5 bases from V and 4 bases from J, with 6 bases between. The CDR3 DNA sequence: TGTGCCAGCAGTTTCTATAATCAGCCCCAGCATTTT. It encodes CASSFYNQPQHF.

The V and J genes are TRBV19 and TRBJ2-7; D perhaps matches TRBD2 (6 bases). Germline V gene data show CDR1 as LNHDA and CDR2 as SQIVND (reference sequence). V was cut by 3 bases and J by 7 bases, with 13 bases left in between. The length of the CDR3 is 13 residues. The CDR3 nucleotides read TGTGCCAGTAGTATCGTCGCGGGGAGAGAGCAGTACTTC. Amino acids: CASSIVAGREQYF. The entire variable domain, with the rest obtained from reference TRBV19 and TRBJ2-7, is as follows: DGGITQSPKYLFRKEGQNVTLSCEQNLNHDAMYWYRQDPGQGLRLIYYSQIVNDFQKGDIAEGYSVSREKKESFPLTVTSAQKNPTAFYLCASSIVAGREQYFGPGTRLTVT.

This chain uses TRBV5-4 with TRBJ2-7; possibly TRBD1 for D (6 bases). The germline CDR1 and CDR2 sequences are SGHNT and YYREEE (reference sequence). The CDR3 totals 15 residues. Trimming pared 3 bases from V and 3 bases from J, leaving 16 bases between. CDR3 sequence (DNA): TGTGCCAGCAGCTCGAAGGGGGACACTTTCTACGAGCAGTACTTC. Its protein is CASSSKGDTFYEQYF.

The chain carries TRBV9 and TRBJ2-3, with 7 bases that match TRBD2. This CDR3 region has 16 residues. In germline, CDR1 is SGDLS, CDR2 YYNGEE. Losses at the gene ends were 3 bases for V and 2 bases for J; bases not matched to a gene: 9. The CDR3, as DNA: TGTGCCAGCAGCGATGGAACTAGCGAGTACACAGATACGCAGTATTTT. Encoded protein: CASSDGTSEYTDTQYF. Variable domain in full (rest from reference TRBV9 and TRBJ2-3): DSGVTQTPKHLITATGQRVTLRCSPRSGDLSVYWYQQSLDQGLQFLIQYYNGEERAKGNILERFSAQQFPDLHSELNLSSLELGDSALYFCASSDGTSEYTDTQYFGPGTRLTVL.

The genes are TRBV7-7 and TRBJ2-7; no clear D gene. CDR1 is SSHAT and CDR2 is FNYEAQ in the germline V gene (reference sequence). The CDR3 has 13 residues. Trimming took off 3 bases at V and 3 bases at J, with 9 bases between the two ends. The CDR3 nucleotides read TGTGCCAGCAGCTTGGGTCCTAGCTACGAGCAGTACTTC. This encodes CASSLGPSYEQYF.

The rearrangement links TRBV5-1 to TRBJ2-1; TRBD2 matches 12 bases. Looked up from germline, CDR1 is SGHRS and CDR2 is YFSETQ. The CDR3 is 15 residues long. J lost 3 bases, V lost 4 bases, and 2 bases had no gene match. DNA for the CDR3: TGCGCCAGCAGCCCGACTAGCGGGGGCTACAATGAGCAGTTCTTC. Its protein product is CASSPTSGGYNEQFF.

The chain recombines TRBV27 with TRBJ2-7; TRBD1 matches at 7 bases. V dropped 1 base and J dropped 1; count of bases not matched to a gene: 4. The CDR3 runs 15 residues. The germline gives CDR1 MNHEY, CDR2 SMNVEV (reference sequence). In DNA, the CDR3 is TGTGCCAGCAGTTTATTGAGGGGACAGTCCTACGAGCAGTACTTC. Residues: CASSLLRGQSYEQYF.

CDR3 sequence reads: CAWSARLAGGGELFF. DNA of the CDR3: TGTGCCTGGAGCGCCAGACTAGCGGGAGGAGGGGAGCTGTTTTTT. This rearrangement joins TRBV30 to TRBJ2-2; the match to TRBD2 covers 13 bases. Germline CDR1 GTSNPN, CDR2 SVGIG (reference sequence). The CDR3 is 15 residues long. The junction had 6 bases not matched to a gene; V was cut back by 3 bases and J by 8 bases.

V is TRBV7-2 and J is TRBJ1-2; perhaps TRBD1 as D (6 bases). Germline CDR1 reads SGHTA; CDR2 reads FQGNSA. Between the trimmed V and J ends, which lost 2 bases and 7 bases, there was a span of 11 bases. The CDR3 is 13 amino acids. In DNA form, the CDR3 reads TGTGCCAGCAGCTTACAGGGGATCGGTGGCTACACCTTC. It codes for CASSLQGIGGYTF.

This chain links TRBV30 with TRBJ1-1; TRBD1 matches 7 bases. V lost 2 bases to trimming and J lost 1 base; unmatched junction nucleotides: 4. The CDR3 contains 14 residues. Germline CDR1 and CDR2: GTSNPN and SVGIG (reference sequence). The CDR3 sequence: CAWSPGTANTEAFF. As DNA, the CDR3 is TGTGCCTGGAGTCCAGGGACAGCGAACACTGAAGCTTTCTTT.

V gene TRBV6-6 combines with J gene TRBJ1-1; D is undetermined. The germline V gene has CDR1 MNHNY and CDR2 SVGAGI (reference sequence). Trimming left V 2 bases short and J 2 bases short, with 12 bases between. The CDR3 is made up of 15 amino acids. The CDR3 nucleotides are TGTGCCAGCAGTTACGTGGCAGGCCATAACACTGAAGCTTTCTTT. Residues: CASSYVAGHNTEAFF.

The V and J genes are TRBV6-4 and TRBJ2-3; possibly TRBD2 for D (6 bases). The CDR3 contains 12 residues. Germline V CDR1 and CDR2: MRHNA, SNTAGT. Trimming cost V 3 bases and J 5 bases, with 6 bases left between them. CDR3 bases: TGTGCCAGCAGTGAGGGGGGAGATACGCAGTATTTT. Translation gives CASSEGGDTQYF.

This chain links TRBV30 with TRBJ2-3, with 13 bases fitting TRBD2. Trimming removed 2 bases from V and 6 bases from J; junction bases left unmatched: 5. The CDR3 spans 15 residues. In germline, CDR1 is GTSNPN, CDR2 SVGIG (reference sequence). In nucleotides, the CDR3 is TGTGCCTGGAGTAGACTAGCGGGGGGATCGGATACGCAGTATTTT. Residues: CAWSRLAGGSDTQYF.

In DNA form, the CDR3 reads TGCGCCAGCCGGATACCGGGACAGGGGCGTGGAGACGAAAAACTGTTTTTT. Amino acids: CASRIPGQGRGDEKLFF. The chain uses TRBV5-1 and TRBJ1-4; 10 bases map to TRBD1. V shed 7 bases, J shed 8 bases, and the junction held 17 bases outside the gene matches. This CDR3 region has 17 residues. Germline loops: CDR1 SGHRS, CDR2 YFSETQ.

Details on this clone: In this CDR3 the conserved last residue, phenylalanine or tryptophan, is missing, so a read error is likely. The genes are TRBV5-5 and TRBJ1-2, with TRBD1 matching 8 bases. Per the germline V gene, CDR1 is SGHKS and CDR2 is YYEKEE (reference sequence). The CDR3 sequence is 15 residues long. Germline trimming cut 3 bases from V and 8 bases from J; bases unmatched to any gene: 12. The CDR3 reads CASSWVDRADRGYTL. Here the CDR3 DNA reads TGTGCCAGCAGCTGGGTGGACAGGGCTGATCGCGGCTACACCCTC.

The chain has TRBV5-4 and TRBJ2-1; D unresolved. V was clipped by 0 bases and J by 4 bases, with 5 bases between them. The V gene's germline CDR1 is SGHNT and CDR2 YYREEE (reference sequence). CDR3 size: 13 residues. DNA for the CDR3: TGTGCCAGCAGCTTGGCTTCGTACAATGAGCAGTTCTTC. As protein: CASSLASYNEQFF.

The V gene is TRBV28, the J gene TRBJ1-5; 7 positions match TRBD1. With 5 bases clipped from V and 3 bases from J, the junction kept 7 bases outside the gene matches. Germline V CDR1 and CDR2: MDHEN, SYDVKM. The CDR3 has 15 amino acids. The chain's CDR3 is CASSTGEGYNQPQHF. Written as DNA, the CDR3 is TGTGCCAGCAGTACAGGGGAAGGTTACAATCAGCCCCAGCATTTT.

V is TRBV5-1 and J is TRBJ2-1; D might be TRBD1 (6 bases). V was shortened by 4 bases and J by 0 bases, with 14 bases between the two germline ends. CDR1 SGHRS and CDR2 YFSETQ come from the germline V gene. The CDR3 consists of 16 residues. CDR3 coding DNA: TGCGCCAGCAGCGGAAGGGACACCCCCTCCTACAATGAGCAGTTCTTC. Residues: CASSGRDTPSYNEQFF.

The chain employs TRBV7-9 and TRBJ2-1; the match to TRBD2 covers 11 bases. This CDR3 comprises 15 residues. The germline V gene encodes CDR1 SEHNR and CDR2 FQNEAQ (reference sequence). V lost 6 bases and J lost 3; bases outside the gene matches: 4. This CDR3 reads CASRGTSGGYNEQFF. As DNA, the CDR3 is TGTGCCAGCAGGGGTACTAGCGGGGGCTACAATGAGCAGTTCTTC. Combining the CDR3 with reference TRBV7-9 and TRBJ2-1 gives the whole variable domain DTGVSQNPRHKITKRGQNVTFRCDPISEHNRLYWYRQTLGQGPEFLTYFQNEAQLEKSRLLSDRFSAERPKGSFSTLEIQRTEQGDSAMYLCASRGTSGGYNEQFFGPGTRLTVL.

The chain carries TRBV7-6 and TRBJ2-7, with a weak D call TRBD2 (6 bases). This CDR3 region has 13 residues. Germline CDR1 reads SGHVS; CDR2 reads FNYEAQ. V was trimmed by 1 base and J by 7 bases, leaving 11 bases between them. The CDR3 here is CASSLVLAGEQYF. CDR3 sequence (DNA): TGTGCCAGCAGCTTAGTTCTTGCGGGAGAGCAGTACTTC.

This chain uses TRBV4-3 with TRBJ2-7, with D perhaps TRBD2 (5 bases). Germline V gene sequence: CDR1 LGHNA, CDR2 YSLEER. The CDR3 has 15 residues. Trimming took 3 bases from V and 0 from J, leaving 12 bases between them. DNA for the CDR3: TGCGCCAGCAGCCATGATTTTGGGAGCTCCTACGAGCAGTACTTC. This codes for CASSHDFGSSYEQYF.

V and J are TRBV28 and TRBJ1-1, with TRBD1 matching 7 bases. The CDR3 consists of 14 residues. In germline, CDR1 is MDHEN, CDR2 SYDVKM. The ends lost 6 bases at V and 5 bases at J; junction bases unmatched: 9. CDR3: CASRGETGWTEAFF. CDR3 nucleotides: TGTGCCAGCAGAGGCGAGACAGGGTGGACTGAAGCTTTCTTT.

J is TRBJ2-1 and V is TRBV11-2; 13 bases fit TRBD2. The CDR3 runs to 16 residues. Trimming took 5 bases from V and 9 from J; bases not matched to a gene: 10. CDR1 and CDR2 from the germline V gene are SGHAT and FQNNGV. The CDR3 loop is CASSVLAGGFRGEQFF. Written as DNA, the CDR3 is TGTGCCAGCAGCGTACTAGCGGGGGGGTTCCGGGGTGAGCAGTTCTTC.

The V gene is TRBV5-4, the J gene TRBJ2-2; tentatively, D is TRBD1 (6 bases). Germline V gene data show CDR1 as SGHNT and CDR2 as YYREEE (reference sequence). This CDR3 is 16 amino acids long. Trimming took off 3 bases at V and 1 base at J, with 13 bases between the two ends. DNA for the CDR3: TGTGCCAGCAGCTCCCGGACAGCCCTGAACACCGGGGAGCTGTTTTTT. This gives the protein CASSSRTALNTGELFF.